What follows are 32 T cell receptor beta chains derived from one specimen sequenced in a study of T cells in tumors after PD-1 blockade. Clones were read by immunoSEQ multiplex PCR, and TCRdb kept only the in-frame ones, dropping some. The sample holds fewer than 50,000 clones, 81% seen once. The sample was PBMCs, taken before anti-PD-1 treatment. These receptors originate from a human donor with basal cell carcinoma.

This rearrangement joins TRBV18 to TRBJ2-1; TRBD2 matches at 7 bases. In germline, CDR1 is KGHSH, CDR2 LQKENI. V lost 8 bases to trimming and J lost 0 bases; unmatched junction nucleotides: 7. The CDR3 contains 15 residues. The CDR3 DNA follows: TGTGCCAGCCGAACGCGGGGGAGCTCCTACAATGAGCAGTTCTTC. Protein product: CASRTRGSSYNEQFF.

The CDR3 spells CASSSGTSREKLFF. Written as DNA, the CDR3 is TGTGCCAGCAGTTCCGGGACGTCTAGGGAAAAACTGTTTTTT. This sequence joins TRBV2 and TRBJ1-4; D possibly corresponds to TRBD1 (5 bases). The CDR3 extends over 14 amino acids. The ends were cut back, 5 bases at V and 8 bases at J, with 15 bases in the middle. CDR1 and CDR2 (germline): SNHLY, FYNNEI.

This chain joins TRBV18 and TRBJ1-1; D is unclear. The germline gives CDR1 KGHSH, CDR2 LQKENI. With 5 bases removed from V and 1 base from J, the gap between germline ends came to 8 bases. There are 13 residues in the CDR3. The CDR3 bases are TGTGCCAGCTCAACTCTTTCGAACACTGAAGCTTTCTTT. This codes for CASSTLSNTEAFF.

The chain uses TRBV6-5 and TRBJ1-2, with 10 positions matching TRBD1. The length of the CDR3 is 15 residues. Germline values: CDR1 MNHEY, CDR2 SVGAGI. V dropped 5 bases and J dropped 2; count of bases not matched to a gene: 5. The CDR3 sequence is CASSHQGQGNYGYTF. CDR3 DNA sequence: TGTGCCAGCAGTCACCAGGGACAGGGGAACTATGGCTACACCTTC.

CDR3 protein: CASSTGTAYEQYF. The CDR3 coding sequence is TGTGCCAGCAGCACCGGGACAGCCTACGAGCAGTACTTC. This chain links TRBV9 with TRBJ2-7, with 7 bases that match TRBD1. The germline CDR1 and CDR2 sequences are SGDLS and YYNGEE. The CDR3 contains 13 residues. The V and J ends lost 4 bases and 2 bases, in that order; junction bases with no gene match: 3.

This clone was recorded once. This chain links TRBV12-2 with TRBJ2-3; the DNA was not compared with TRBD2, the D call given in the table. TRBV12-2 is recorded as a pseudogene. The CDR3 is 17 amino acids. CDR3 bases: TGTGCAAGTCGCTTATTCCACGAGGTAGCTAGCACAGATACGCAGTATTTT. Its protein product is CASRLFHEVASTDTQYF.

The gene calls are TRBV11-3 and TRBJ2-2; perhaps D is TRBD1 or TRBD2 (5 bases each). The ends were cut back, 6 bases at V and 0 bases at J, with 17 bases in the middle. The germline gives CDR1 SGHNT, CDR2 YENEEA. The CDR3 has 17 amino acids. CDR3 region: CASSLTWGRANTGELFF. The CDR3 nucleotides read TGTGCCAGCAGTTTAACCTGGGGACGCGCGAACACCGGGGAGCTGTTTTTT.

This chain joins TRBV10-3 and TRBJ2-2; a possible D gene is TRBD2 (6 bases). The germline V gene has CDR1 ENHRY and CDR2 SYGVKD. Trimming pared 4 bases from V and 0 bases from J, leaving 9 bases between. The CDR3 consists of 15 residues. The CDR3 reads CAISGGGANTGELFF. The CDR3 DNA follows: TGTGCCATCAGTGGGGGCGGGGCGAACACCGGGGAGCTGTTTTTT.

The V call is TRBV3-1 (or the pseudogene TRBV3-2), the J call TRBJ2-1; 12 nucleotides match TRBD2. J gave up 4 bases and V 3 bases, and 1 base lay outside the gene matches. The CDR3 extends over 15 amino acids. Per the germline V gene, CDR1 is LGHDT and CDR2 is YNNKEL (reference sequence). The CDR3 nucleotides read TGTGCCAGCAGCCAGACTAGCGGGGGTTACAATGAGCAGTTCTTC. Translating gives CASSQTSGGYNEQFF.

The chain couples TRBV5-6 to TRBJ2-1, with D possibly being TRBD1 (6 bases). Trimming left V 1 base short and J 3 bases short, with 14 bases between. Germline V gene lookup returns CDR1 SGHDT and CDR2 YYEEEE. This CDR3 region has 16 residues. CDR3 loop: CASSLTGSNLYNEQFF. The CDR3 DNA reads TGTGCCAGCAGCTTGACAGGGTCTAACCTCTACAATGAGCAGTTCTTC.

The chain links TRBV6-1 to TRBJ2-3; 9 positions agree with TRBD2. CDR3 length equals 16 residues. Germline CDR1 reads MNHNS; CDR2 reads SASEGT. V lost 2 bases, J lost 2 bases, and 5 bases stayed unmatched. This chain's CDR3 is CASSENLAGDTDTQYF. DNA for the CDR3: TGTGCCAGCAGTGAAAATTTAGCGGGGGACACAGATACGCAGTATTTT.

The chain uses TRBV6-6 and TRBJ2-7; a possible D gene is TRBD1 (5 bases). Trimming removed 5 bases at V and 5 bases at J, with 16 bases between. Per the germline V gene, CDR1 is MNHNY and CDR2 is SVGAGI (reference sequence). The CDR3 loop spans 14 amino acids. CDR3 loop: CASSPSAGYHEQYF. DNA for the CDR3: TGTGCCAGCAGTCCTTCTGCAGGGTACCACGAGCAGTACTTC.

The chain links TRBV6-5 to TRBJ2-7; TRBD2 aligns across 8 bases. The V gene end was trimmed by 7 bases and the J gene end by 4 bases; junction bases not matched to a gene: 9. CDR1 and CDR2 from the germline V gene are MNHEY and SVGAGI. The CDR3 contains 14 residues. The CDR3 here is CASNPGGDYYEQYF. DNA of the CDR3: TGTGCCAGCAACCCCGGGGGGGATTATTACGAGCAGTACTTC.

The gene calls are TRBV2 and TRBJ2-1, with D unclear. There are 14 residues in the CDR3. The V gene lost 0 bases and the J gene lost 6 bases, with 9 bases spanning the gap. Germline V gene sequence: CDR1 SNHLY, CDR2 FYNNEI. The CDR3 DNA follows: TGTGCCAGCAGTGAAGCGTCCTTTGGCAATGAGCAGTTCTTC. Translation: CASSEASFGNEQFF.

This chain uses TRBV5-1 with TRBJ1-1; tentatively, D is TRBD1 (5 bases). From germline, CDR1 is SGHRS and CDR2 YFSETQ. This CDR3 has 15 residues. The V gene lost 0 bases and the J gene lost 7 bases, with 16 bases spanning the gap. Here the CDR3 DNA reads TGCGCCAGCAGCTTGGAAGGGGTGGGGTACGTTGAAGCTTTCTTT. Encoded protein: CASSLEGVGYVEAFF. Combining the CDR3 with reference TRBV5-1 and TRBJ1-1 gives the whole variable domain KAGVTQTPRYLIKTRGQQVTLSCSPISGHRSVSWYQQTPGQGLQFLFEYFSETQRNKGNFPGRFSGRQFSNSRSEMNVSTLELGDSALYLCASSLEGVGYVEAFFGQGTRLTVV.

V gene TRBV19 combines with J gene TRBJ1-2, with 11 positions matching TRBD1. This CDR3 comprises 15 residues. Germline assignment: CDR1 LNHDA and CDR2 SQIVND (reference sequence). V lost 6 bases, J lost 4 bases, and 7 bases stayed unmatched. CDR3 sequence: CASSIGGTGGYGYTF. The CDR3, as DNA: TGTGCCAGTAGCATCGGGGGGACAGGGGGCTATGGCTACACCTTC.

This chain links TRBV3-1 (or the pseudogene TRBV3-2) with TRBJ2-5, with D tentatively TRBD1 (6 bases). The germline gives CDR1 LGHDT, CDR2 YNNKEL (reference sequence). The length of the CDR3 is 15 residues. The V and J ends lost 0 bases and 4 bases respectively, with 12 bases between them. The DNA for the CDR3 is TGTGCCAGCAGCCAAGATAGTACAGGGAGAGAGACCCAGTACTTC. This sequence encodes CASSQDSTGRETQYF.

In its sample, this clone was seen a few times. The V and J genes are TRBV5-1 and TRBJ1-6; no clear D gene. Trimming left V 0 bases short and J 0 bases short, with 7 bases between. The CDR3 consists of 16 residues. Germline CDR1 reads SGHRS; CDR2 reads YFSETQ. The CDR3 DNA is TGCGCCAGCAGCTTGGGAGGGAGCTCCTATAATTCACCCCTCCACTTT. Its translation is CASSLGGSSYNSPLHF.

This clone was detected a few times. The chain has TRBV10-3 and TRBJ2-7, with no clear D. The CDR3 sequence is 12 residues long. CDR1 and CDR2 (germline): ENHRY, SYGVKD. The V gene lost 6 bases and the J gene lost 4 bases, with 10 bases spanning the gap. CDR3 in DNA: TGTGCCATCAGGGACCGAGATTACGAGCAGTACTTC. It is translated as CAIRDRDYEQYF.

The chain links TRBV5-1 to TRBJ1-5; tentative D call: TRBD1 (5 bases). Germline-derived CDR1 and CDR2 are SGHRS and YFSETQ. This CDR3 contains 15 residues. V lost 3 bases to trimming and J lost 5 bases, with 15 bases between them. The CDR3 DNA reads TGCGCCAGCAGCTACGGTGGGGGTACCGATCAGCCCCAGCATTTT. It yields the protein CASSYGGGTDQPQHF.

The chain employs TRBV29-1 and TRBJ1-1, with no clear D. Per germline, CDR1 SQVTM and CDR2 ANQGSEA. CDR3 length: 14 residues. With 5 bases removed from V and 1 base from J, the gap between germline ends came to 14 bases. CDR3 region: CSVIPGAANTEAFF. The CDR3 DNA reads as TGCAGCGTTATACCTGGCGCAGCGAACACTGAAGCTTTCTTT.

The chain joins TRBV2 to TRBJ2-7; 11 bases line up with TRBD1. CDR3 length: 14 amino acids. Germline values: CDR1 SNHLY, CDR2 FYNNEI. V shed 7 bases and J 6 bases; nucleotides not matched to a gene: 8. CDR3 region: CASKGQGEFGEQYF. Written as DNA, the CDR3 is TGTGCCAGCAAGGGACAGGGGGAGTTCGGCGAGCAGTACTTC.

The V gene is TRBV3-1 (or the pseudogene TRBV3-2), the J gene TRBJ2-3, with 15 bases lining up with TRBD2. The CDR3 is 19 residues long. Germline assignment: CDR1 LGHDT and CDR2 YNNKEL (reference sequence). The junction had 8 bases not matched to a gene; V was cut back by 4 bases and J by 0 bases. The CDR3 protein is CASSRGLAGGLSSTDTQYF. In DNA form, the CDR3 reads TGTGCCAGCAGCCGGGGACTAGCGGGGGGCCTATCTAGCACAGATACGCAGTATTTT.

The V call is TRBV18, the J call TRBJ1-4; tentatively, D is TRBD1 (5 bases). This CDR3 region has 14 residues. The V gene lost 3 bases and the J gene lost 7 bases, with 12 bases spanning the gap. Germline CDR1 reads KGHSH; CDR2 reads LQKENI. CDR3 nucleotide sequence: TGTGCCAGCTCACCGGCGGGGGATACTGAAAAACTGTTTTTT. It translates to CASSPAGDTEKLFF.

The table lists this clone with a few counts. CDR3 sequence reads: CASSPNGGGSPLHF. In DNA form, the CDR3 reads TGTGCCAGCTCACCAAATGGGGGAGGATCACCCCTCCACTTT. The rearrangement links TRBV18 to TRBJ1-6; D might be TRBD1 (5 bases). Trimming removed 2 bases at V and 10 bases at J, with 12 bases between. The CDR3 covers 14 residues. In germline, CDR1 is KGHSH, CDR2 LQKENI.

This chain links TRBV28 with TRBJ1-1; a possible D gene is TRBD1 (6 bases). CDR3 size: 13 residues. Germline values: CDR1 MDHEN, CDR2 SYDVKM. Between the trimmed V and J ends, which lost 6 bases and 5 bases, there was a span of 13 bases. The CDR3 bases are TGTGCCAGCAGGCTTGGGGGCTGGACTGAAGCTTTCTTT. It specifies CASRLGGWTEAFF.

As DNA, the CDR3 is TGTGCCAGCAGCCGACAGGGATCAACCGGGGAGCTGTTTTTT. Its protein is CASSRQGSTGELFF. The genes are TRBV6-5 and TRBJ2-2, with 7 bases lining up with TRBD1. V gave up 6 bases and J gave up 5 bases; unmatched junction bases: 6. The CDR3 consists of 14 residues. Germline CDR1 reads MNHEY; CDR2 reads SVGAGI.

This chain joins TRBV7-8 and TRBJ1-3; D gene uncertain. The CDR3 contains 15 residues. With 4 bases removed from V and 0 bases from J, the gap between germline ends came to 10 bases. Germline V gives CDR1 SGHVS, CDR2 FQNEAQ. This CDR3 reads CASSSWALSGNTIYF. In DNA, the CDR3 is TGTGCCAGCAGCTCCTGGGCCCTCTCTGGAAACACCATATATTTT.

The J gene is TRBJ2-1, the V gene TRBV7-2; 7 nucleotides match TRBD1. Trimming took 0 bases from V and 2 from J; bases not matched to a gene: 4. Germline assignment: CDR1 SGHTA and CDR2 FQGNSA. The CDR3 is 16 amino acids. As DNA, the CDR3 is TGTGCCAGCAGCTTAGCGGCGGACAGGACCTACAATGAGCAGTTCTTC. Translating gives CASSLAADRTYNEQFF. The whole variable domain, remainder taken from reference TRBV7-2 and TRBJ2-1, is GAGVSQSPSNKVTEKGKDVELRCDPISGHTALYWYRQSLGQGLEFLIYFQGNSAPDKSGLPSDRFSAERTGGSVSTLTIQRTQQEDSAVYLCASSLAADRTYNEQFFGPGTRLTVL.

This clone was counted a few times. The chain is built from TRBV4-2 and TRBJ1-5; tentative D call: TRBD1 (6 bases). Trimming removed 4 bases at V and 5 bases at J, with 15 bases between. CDR1 LGHNA and CDR2 YNFKEQ come from the germline V gene. CDR3 length: 15 residues. CDR3 DNA sequence: TGTGCCAGCAGCCGTAGGGGGGAAGGGGATCAGCCCCAGCATTTT. The encoded protein is CASSRRGEGDQPQHF.

This clone has a single count. Here the CDR3 DNA reads TGTGCCAGCAGCTTAGAACAGGGGAGCCAAGAGACCCAGTACTTC. Amino acids: CASSLEQGSQETQYF. This sequence joins TRBV7-6 and TRBJ2-5, with TRBD1 identical over 7 bases. V was clipped by 1 base and J by 1 base; unmatched bases: 3. The CDR3 has 15 residues. Germline V gene lookup returns CDR1 SGHVS and CDR2 FNYEAQ.

This chain links TRBV9 with TRBJ2-7; possible D gene TRBD2, 6 bases. Germline V gene lookup returns CDR1 SGDLS and CDR2 YYNGEE. The CDR3 length is 14 residues. V dropped 3 bases and J dropped 5 bases, with 15 bases sitting between them. CDR3 in DNA: TGTGCCAGCAGCGGGAGCGGGCTTTTTGACGAGCAGTACTTC. It yields the protein CASSGSGLFDEQYF.